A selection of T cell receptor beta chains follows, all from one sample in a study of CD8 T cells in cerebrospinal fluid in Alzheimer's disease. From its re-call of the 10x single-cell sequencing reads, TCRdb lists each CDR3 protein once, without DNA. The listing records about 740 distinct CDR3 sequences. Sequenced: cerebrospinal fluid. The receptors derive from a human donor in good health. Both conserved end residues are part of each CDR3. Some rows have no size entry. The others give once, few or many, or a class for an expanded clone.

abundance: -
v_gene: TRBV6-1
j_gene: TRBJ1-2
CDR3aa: CASVVYGFGQLNYGYTF

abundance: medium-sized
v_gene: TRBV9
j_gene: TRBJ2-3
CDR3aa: CASSLGQGMDTQYF

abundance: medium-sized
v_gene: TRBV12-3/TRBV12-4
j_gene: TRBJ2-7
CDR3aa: CASSPDTSGPSYEQYF

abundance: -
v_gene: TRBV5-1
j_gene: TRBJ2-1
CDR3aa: CASSLEAGRVGDEQFF

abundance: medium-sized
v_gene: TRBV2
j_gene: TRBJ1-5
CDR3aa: CASSGQGRFSNQPQHF

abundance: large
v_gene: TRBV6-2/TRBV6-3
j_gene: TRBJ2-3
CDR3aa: CASSYSYSWFEDTQYF

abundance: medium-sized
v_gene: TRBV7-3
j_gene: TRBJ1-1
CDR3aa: CASSLTGQTGGNTEAFF

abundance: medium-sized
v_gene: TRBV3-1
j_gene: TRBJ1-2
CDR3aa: CASSQASGTANRGYTF

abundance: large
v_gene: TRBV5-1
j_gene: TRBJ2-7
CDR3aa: CASSFEGRGPDEQYF

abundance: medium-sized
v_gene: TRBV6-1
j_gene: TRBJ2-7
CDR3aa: CASRPGGVDEQYF

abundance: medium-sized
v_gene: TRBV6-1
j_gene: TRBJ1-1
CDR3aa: CASSVGGGATEAFF

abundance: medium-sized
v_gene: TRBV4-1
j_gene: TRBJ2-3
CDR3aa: CASSARDGPWDTQYF

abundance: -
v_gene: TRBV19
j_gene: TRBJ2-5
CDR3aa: CASSIQGWETQYF

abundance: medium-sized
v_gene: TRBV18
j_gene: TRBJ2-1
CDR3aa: CASFGGGPYNEQFF

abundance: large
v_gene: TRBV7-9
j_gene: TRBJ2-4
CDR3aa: CASSLYQNRGVRAKNIQYF

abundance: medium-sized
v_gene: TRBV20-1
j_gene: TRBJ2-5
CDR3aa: CSARSASGGGETQYF

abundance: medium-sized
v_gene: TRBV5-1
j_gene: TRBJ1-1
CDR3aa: CASSLIGDGTEAFF

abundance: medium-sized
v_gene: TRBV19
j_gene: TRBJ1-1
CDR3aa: CASSMLHMNTEAFF

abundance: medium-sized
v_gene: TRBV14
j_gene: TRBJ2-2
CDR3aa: CASSQVFSATGELFF

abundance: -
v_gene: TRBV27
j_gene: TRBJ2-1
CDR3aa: CASSLLLVGQNNEQFF

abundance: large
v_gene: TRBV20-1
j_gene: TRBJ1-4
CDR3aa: CSVRTGINEKLFF

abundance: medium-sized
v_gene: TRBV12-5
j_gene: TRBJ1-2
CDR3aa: CASGLGTLRTAIYGYTF

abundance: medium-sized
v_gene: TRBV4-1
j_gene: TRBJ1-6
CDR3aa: CASSHVGSYNSPLHF

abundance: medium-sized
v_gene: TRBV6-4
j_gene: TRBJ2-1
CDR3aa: CASSRTSGGPYNEQFF

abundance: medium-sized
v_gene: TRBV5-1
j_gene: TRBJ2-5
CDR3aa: CASSFSGRGGQETQYF

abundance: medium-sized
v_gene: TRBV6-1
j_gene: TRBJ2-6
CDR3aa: CASTGGVGANVLTF

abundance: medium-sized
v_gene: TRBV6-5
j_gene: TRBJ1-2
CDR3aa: CASRTPGQTYGYTF

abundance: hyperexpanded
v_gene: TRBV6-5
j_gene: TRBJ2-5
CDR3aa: CASSHNDRTQYF

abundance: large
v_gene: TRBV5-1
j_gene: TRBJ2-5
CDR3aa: CASHNAAAPQETQYF

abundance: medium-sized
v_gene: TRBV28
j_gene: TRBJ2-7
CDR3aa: CASSSPGQGTYEQYF

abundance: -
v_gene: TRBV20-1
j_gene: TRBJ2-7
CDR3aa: CSAQKQGRSSYEQYF

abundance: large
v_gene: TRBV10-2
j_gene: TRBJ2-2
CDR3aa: CASLDPANTGELFF

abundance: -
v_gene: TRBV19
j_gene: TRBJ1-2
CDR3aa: CASGDSRTNYGYTF

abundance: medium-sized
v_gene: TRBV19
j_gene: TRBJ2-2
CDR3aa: CASSNTSGGYTGELFF

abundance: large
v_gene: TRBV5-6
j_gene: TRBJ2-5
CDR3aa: CASSPDRILQETQYF

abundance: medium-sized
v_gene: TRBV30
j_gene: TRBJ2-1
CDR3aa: CAWSPGLAGNEQFF

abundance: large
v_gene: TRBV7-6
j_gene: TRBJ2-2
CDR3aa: CASSRDQGTGELFF

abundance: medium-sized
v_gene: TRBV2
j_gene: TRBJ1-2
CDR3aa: CASSVDRNYGYTF

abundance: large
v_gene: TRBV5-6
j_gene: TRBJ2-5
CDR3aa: CASSLFLETQYF

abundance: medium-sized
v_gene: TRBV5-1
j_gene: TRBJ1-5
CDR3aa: CASSLSGGGNQPQHF

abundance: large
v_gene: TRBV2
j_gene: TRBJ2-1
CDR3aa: CAGLAGHIYNEQFF

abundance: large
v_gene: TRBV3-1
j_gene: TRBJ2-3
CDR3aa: CASSPRTSGDTQYF

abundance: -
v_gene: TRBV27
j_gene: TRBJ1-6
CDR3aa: CASSFLVEGNSPLHF

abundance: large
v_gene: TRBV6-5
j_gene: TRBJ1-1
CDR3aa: CASSYSNRYLNTEAFF

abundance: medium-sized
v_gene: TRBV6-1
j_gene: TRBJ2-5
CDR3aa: CASSQLLAETQYF

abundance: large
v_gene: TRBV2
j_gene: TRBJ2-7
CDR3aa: CASKSSGATYEQYF

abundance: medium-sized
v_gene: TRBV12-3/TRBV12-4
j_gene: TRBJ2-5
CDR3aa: CASWASGVETQYF